A single T cell receptor (beta chain) is shown here with its context. Its antigen is currently unknown. The record originates from a study of Tregs in tolerant kidney transplant recipients. Thawed PBMCs were FACS-sorted into unstimulated CD4+CD25+CD127- regulatory T cells, CD4+CD25- non-regulatory cells, CD4 and CD8 cells. Study-level points and caveats: The most relevant donor-specific Treg TCRbeta repertoire apparently came from expansion with activated donor B cells. Biological reproducibility was not directly addressed in this study.

This table comes from immunoSEQ multiplex PCR, and its TCRdb copy is limited to in-frame clones, with some not included. The sample lists roughly 250,000 clones; about 86% were seen once. Input material: CD4+ T cells from blood. The sequence came from a human donor in good health.

The CDR3 loop reads CASSEDITRNTEAFF. The CDR3 DNA reads as TGTGCCAGCAGTGAAGATATCACTCGAAACACTGAAGCTTTCTTT. V gene TRBV2 combines with J gene TRBJ1-1; D is ambiguous. Deletions cut 1 base from V and 2 bases from J, with 11 bases between. Germline V gene data show CDR1 as SNHLY and CDR2 as FYNNEI. The CDR3 loop spans 15 amino acids.